These T cell receptor beta chains were read from a single sample in a study of blood T cell repertoires in COVID-19. Clones were sequenced by immunoSEQ multiplex PCR, and TCRdb holds only the in-frame ones, with some missing. There are about 200,000 clones in the sample; about 85% occur only once, and 2% to 2.5% lies in the top ten. The specimen sequenced was PBMCs or T cells enriched from blood (not recorded which). The receptors here all came from a woman aged 25-40 years who had recovered from COVID-19. The CDR3 runs from the conserved cysteine through the conserved F or W. Size is omitted from some rows. Given values are once, few, many or a class for expanded clones.

TRBJ1-1 TRBV19 - CASSIVRGGGLINTEAFF
TRBJ1-3 TRBV7-9 - CASRQGPLSGNTIYF
TRBJ2-5 TRBV19 - CASSMLAGNQETQYF
TRBJ1-1 TRBV4-3 - CASSQEEANTEAFF
TRBJ2-1 TRBV19 - CASRGMGAFNEQFF
TRBJ2-1 TRBV6-4 - CASSVLAGGDEQFF
TRBJ2-1 TRBV12-5 few CASGPPGGAITNEQFF
TRBJ1-6 TRBV18 - CASSPERQGYSPLHF
TRBJ1-1 TRBV7-8 - CASSPNREAFF
TRBJ2-3 TRBV13 - CASSPAGGRTDTQYF
TRBJ1-3 TRBV14 - CASSQVRPVRPPGGSGNTIYF
TRBJ2-1 TRBV6-5 once CASSYSPPGAHNEQFF
TRBJ1-1 TRBV6-1 - CASSEPRGTQQQAFF
TRBJ2-2 TRBV11-2 - CASSFGLAGRNTGELFF
TRBJ2-7 TRBV29-1 - CSVVFSRGSNEQYF
TRBJ1-1 TRBV19 once CASSTSQGNTEAFF
TRBJ1-1 TRBV7-8 many CASSSFTGDSTEAFF
TRBJ2-3 TRBV15 - CATARGSTDTQYF
TRBJ1-1 TRBV2 - CASSRQGETRPEAFF
TRBJ2-7 TRBV11-1 few CASSPGRDSPEQYF
TRBJ1-2 TRBV30 once CAWSMGTAPNTF
TRBJ2-5 TRBV5-1 - CASSLGQGQETQYF
TRBJ1-4 TRBV27 - CASSLPDREKLFF
TRBJ1-1 TRBV7-2 - CASSKFTTGGRTEAFF
TRBJ1-6 TRBV7-9 - CASSPPLGQGESPLHF
TRBJ1-1 TRBV3-1/TRBV3-2 - CASSQVSYGTKPDTEAFF
TRBJ2-3 TRBV3-1/TRBV3-2 - CASSPPGRGWESTDTQYF
TRBJ2-7 TRBV15 - CATSREQGFSYEQYF
TRBJ1-3 TRBV2 - CASSPGTGHGNTIYF
TRBJ2-1 TRBV5-1 - CASSFTRGGAGEQFF
TRBJ2-1 TRBV7-9 - CASSPRGGFNNEQFF
TRBJ2-7 TRBV7-8 - CASSLETSGSSYEQYF
TRBJ1-1 TRBV19 - CASSIATAHTEAFF
TRBJ1-1 TRBV27 few CASSLYGTGRGTEAFF
TRBJ2-1 TRBV19 - CASRVAGGTYNEQFF
TRBJ2-7 TRBV7-8 few CASSPKTGPYEQYF
TRBJ1-1 TRBV6-6 - CASSYGGAQDTEAFF
TRBJ1-1 TRBV30 - CARTPRPNRGKWTEAFF
TRBJ2-3 TRBV12-3/TRBV12-4 - CASRILADTQYF
TRBJ2-7 TRBV6-2/TRBV6-3 - CASSTPTGPLTYEQYF
TRBJ2-3 TRBV29-1 few CSVEFGGGNSYHRSTDTQYF
TRBJ2-5 TRBV7-2 - CASSPTSTSGQETQYF
TRBJ2-7 TRBV4-3 - CASSQEYSGISYEQYF
TRBJ1-1 TRBV5-5 few CASSLGLMNTEAFF
TRBJ1-3 TRBV13 - CASSLVPREGTGNTIYF